Following are 6 T cell receptor beta chains from one sample sequenced in a study of shared clonotypes between healthy human individuals. Using immunoSEQ multiplex PCR, the repertoire was profiled, and TCRdb retains in-frame clones only, with some absent. The data show more than 2 million clones, nearly 97% seen once. The sample comprised naive CD4+ T cells sorted from blood. Subset indicated: CD45RA+ positively selected. These TCRs come from a man between 18 and 29 years old in good health.

The chain uses TRBV6-1 and TRBJ1-4, with no clear D. Trimming removed 6 bases at V and 3 bases at J, with 11 bases between. The CDR3 runs 14 residues. CDR1 is MNHNS, CDR2 SASEGT, per germline. CDR3 DNA: TGTGCCAGCAGGGGTGGGCAGCCTAATGAAAAACTGTTTTTT. Translation: CASRGGQPNEKLFF.

As for this clone: The sample contains more than one DNA sequence encoding this CDR3. This sequence joins TRBV2 and TRBJ2-3; 10 bases align to TRBD2. The CDR3 length is 16 residues. Germline loops: CDR1 SNHLY, CDR2 FYNNEI. With V trimmed by 2 bases and J by 1 base, 3 bases remained unmatched. CDR3 DNA: TGTGCCAGCAGTGAACTTCTAGCGGGGGGCACAGATACGCAGTATTTT. It translates to CASSELLAGGTDTQYF.

In DNA, the CDR3 is TGTGCCAGCAGCTTTAGAGCAAACACCGGGGAGCTGTTTTTT. The encoded protein is CASSFRANTGELFF. This chain links TRBV5-5 with TRBJ2-2; D ambiguous. Germline CDR1 and CDR2: SGHKS and YYEKEE (reference sequence). The ends were cut back, 2 bases at V and 2 bases at J, with 7 bases in the middle. This CDR3 region has 14 residues.

This clone was counted a single time. The chain's CDR3 is CASSEQGATYEQYF. The CDR3 DNA is TGCGCCAGCAGCGAGCAGGGGGCCACCTACGAGCAGTACTTC. The chain recombines TRBV5-1 with TRBJ2-7; 8 nucleotides match TRBD1. The CDR3 runs 14 residues. Germline trimming cut 4 bases from V and 2 bases from J; bases unmatched to any gene: 5. CDR1 and CDR2 from the germline V gene are SGHRS and YFSETQ.

This clone was recorded once. The chain has TRBV9 and TRBJ1-2, with D perhaps matching TRBD1 (6 bases). The CDR3 sequence is 11 residues long. Germline V gene sequence: CDR1 SGDLS, CDR2 YYNGEE. Trimming removed 3 bases from V and 10 bases from J, with 10 bases in between. CDR3 bases: TGTGCCAGCAGCGGATCAGGGGCCTACACCTTC. Amino acids: CASSGSGAYTF.

The chain joins TRBV19 to TRBJ1-2, with D possibly matching TRBD1 (6 bases). CDR1 and CDR2 from the germline V gene are LNHDA and SQIVND (reference sequence). This CDR3 is built from 15 residues. The V end was cut by 3 bases, the J end by 1 base, with 12 bases between. As DNA, the CDR3 is TGTGCCAGTAGTATCCAGGGGATAAATAACTATGGCTACACCTTC. This translates into CASSIQGINNYGYTF.